A selection of T cell receptor beta chains follows, all from one sample in a study of OX40 agonist ivuxolimab in advanced cancers. TCRdb keeps only in-frame clones here, not all; method: immunoSEQ multiplex PCR. In the table there are approximately 69,000 clones, about 94% of which are singletons. The sequences come from CD4+ or CD8+ T cells sorted from blood, collected in a trial of the OX40 agonist ivuxolimab. The receptors originated from an adult with an advanced solid tumor such as melanoma, head and neck, liver or kidney cancer. The CDR3 runs from the conserved cysteine through the conserved F or W. Each record gives: J gene, V gene, clone size, D gene, CDR3 protein, CDR3 DNA. D genes are given only for firm matches. A clone size is listed for some rows: how often the clone was seen (once, few, many), or a class if it is expanded.

>TRBJ2-2|TRBV4-3|-|TRBD2
CASPGGGTSGSEDTGELFF
TGCGCCAGCCCCGGGGGGGGGACTAGCGGGAGTGAGGACACCGGGGAGCTGTTTTTT
>TRBJ2-7|TRBV28|-|-
CASSLNQGPYEQYF
TGTGCCAGCAGTTTAAATCAGGGGCCCTACGAGCAGTACTTC
>TRBJ1-1|TRBV19|-|-
CASSIGRREAFF
TGTGCCAGTAGTATAGGCCGACGGGAAGCTTTCTTT
>TRBJ2-2|TRBV5-1|-|TRBD2
CASSLTSGVLGELFF
TGCGCCAGCAGCTTGACTAGCGGGGTTCTTGGGGAGCTGTTTTTT
>TRBJ2-1|TRBV11-3|-|-
CASSLEGNYNEQFF
TGTGCCAGCAGCTTAGAGGGTAACTACAATGAGCAGTTCTTC
>TRBJ2-2|TRBV6-5|-|-
CASSSTAPHTGELFF
TGTGCCAGCAGTTCGACAGCTCCCCACACCGGGGAGCTGTTTTTT
>TRBJ2-5|TRBV2|once|-
CASSSPIPGRETQYF
TGTGCCAGCAGTTCCCCTATCCCCGGGCGGGAGACCCAGTACTTC
>TRBJ1-4|TRBV13|-|-
CASSKRGATNEKLFF
TGTGCCAGCAGCAAACGGGGGGCGACTAATGAAAAACTGTTTTTT
>TRBJ2-1|TRBV5-3|-|-
CARRPYNEQFF
TGTGCCAGAAGACCATACAATGAGCAGTTCTTC
>TRBJ2-4|TRBV4-1|-|-
CASSPENAQGGNIQYF
TGCGCCAGCAGCCCCGAGAACGCACAGGGAGGGAACATTCAGTACTTC
>TRBJ2-1|TRBV29-1|-|TRBD2
CSAGTSGQRENEQFF
TGCAGCGCCGGGACTAGCGGACAGAGAGAGAATGAGCAGTTCTTC
>TRBJ2-1|TRBV13|-|-
CASSSGRKSSYNEQFF
TGTGCCAGCAGCTCCGGACGGAAGAGCTCCTACAATGAGCAGTTCTTC
>TRBJ2-7|TRBV7-9|-|TRBD1
CASSLRTGLLGEQYF
TGTGCCAGCAGCCTAAGGACAGGGCTCCTCGGGGAGCAGTACTTC
>TRBJ1-3|TRBV28|-|-
CASSPDYSGNTIYF
TGTGCCAGCAGTCCCGACTACTCTGGAAACACCATATATTTT
>TRBJ2-2|TRBV11-3|-|-
CASSSYTGELFF
TGTGCCAGCAGCTCTTATACCGGGGAGCTGTTTTTT
>TRBJ1-5|TRBV6-5|-|-
CASSYRYSNQPQHF
TGTGCCAGCAGTTATCGCTATAGCAATCAGCCCCAGCATTTT
>TRBJ2-1|TRBV28|-|-
CASSLLWGEQFF
TGTGCCAGCAGTTTGTTGTGGGGAGAGCAGTTCTTC
>TRBJ1-4|TRBV29-1|-|-
CSASGVAGTGEKLFF
TGCAGCGCAAGCGGTGTGGCAGGGACGGGGGAAAAACTGTTTTTT
>TRBJ2-1|TRBV7-9|-|-
CASRASGEQFF
TGTGCCAGCAGGGCCTCCGGTGAGCAGTTCTTC
>TRBJ1-1|TRBV6-5|-|TRBD1
CASSYAGQGYTEAFF
TGTGCCAGCAGTTACGCGGGACAGGGGTATACTGAAGCTTTCTTT
>TRBJ1-1|TRBV4-3|once|-
CASSQHLPDILNTEAFF
TGCGCCAGCAGCCAACATCTCCCGGACATACTGAACACTGAAGCTTTCTTT
>TRBJ1-2|TRBV9|once|-
CASSVPGIGGYTF
TGTGCCAGCAGCGTACCAGGGATTGGTGGCTACACCTTC
>TRBJ2-1|TRBV19|-|TRBD2
CASSIRTSGYNEQFF
TGTGCCAGTAGTATAAGGACTAGCGGATACAATGAGCAGTTCTTC
>TRBJ2-7|TRBV27|-|-
CASSFDPLRGYEQYF
TGTGCCAGCAGTTTCGACCCACTCCGGGGTTACGAGCAGTACTTC
>TRBJ1-1|TRBV5-1|once|TRBD1
CASSRTGANTEAFF
TGCGCCAGCAGCCGTACAGGGGCGAACACTGAAGCTTTCTTT
>TRBJ2-2|TRBV1|few|-
CTSSQCTGELFF
TGCACCAGCAGCCAGTGTACCGGGGAGCTGTTTTTT
>TRBJ2-7|TRBV7-9|-|TRBD2
CASSFPGLANEQYF
TGTGCCAGCAGCTTCCCGGGACTAGCGAATGAGCAGTACTTC
>TRBJ1-1|TRBV4-1|-|TRBD1
CASSQHRGASVEAFF
TGCGCCAGCAGCCAACACAGGGGAGCGTCCGTGGAAGCTTTCTTT
>TRBJ2-1|TRBV4-3|-|TRBD2
CASSQDMLAGGPDNEQFF
TGCGCCAGCAGCCAAGATATGCTAGCGGGAGGGCCAGACAATGAGCAGTTCTTC
>TRBJ1-2|TRBV6-5|-|TRBD1
CASSIHRGEYGYTF
TGTGCCAGCAGCATACACAGGGGGGAATATGGCTACACCTTC
>TRBJ2-3|TRBV5-1|-|-
CASSFFSGATDTQYF
TGCGCCAGCAGCTTTTTTAGTGGGGCCACAGATACGCAGTATTTT
>TRBJ1-2|TRBV7-9|-|-
CASSFTRDDYGYTF
TGTGCCAGCAGCTTCACTCGGGACGACTATGGCTACACCTTC
>TRBJ2-3|TRBV4-3|-|TRBD2
CASSPWTSGRVTDTQYF
TGCGCCAGCAGCCCCTGGACTAGCGGGAGGGTTACAGATACGCAGTATTTT
>TRBJ2-5|TRBV7-9|few|-
CASSPSQGQETQYF
TGTGCCAGCAGCCCTAGCCAGGGTCAAGAGACCCAGTACTTC
>TRBJ1-2|TRBV7-9|-|-
CASSLGREPRGYTF
TGTGCCAGCAGCTTAGGCAGGGAACCGAGGGGCTACACCTTC
>TRBJ2-1|TRBV7-6|-|TRBD1
CASSHGTGILNEQFF
TGTGCCAGCAGCCACGGGACAGGGATACTCAATGAGCAGTTCTTC
>TRBJ1-1|TRBV4-3|-|-
CASSQGYVPFF
TGCGCCAGCAGCCAAGGATATGTGCCTTTCTTT
>TRBJ1-3|TRBV4-3|-|-
CASSQGPWDNSGNTIYF
TGCGCCAGCAGCCAAGGGCCTTGGGATAACTCTGGAAACACCATATATTTT
>TRBJ2-5|TRBV4-3|-|TRBD1
CASSQGTGARETQYF
TGCGCCAGCAGCCAGGGAACAGGGGCCCGAGAGACCCAGTACTTC